This T cell receptor beta chain is from a study of shared clonotypes between healthy human individuals. Findings and limits, study-wide: Shared clonotypes: about 5.3% naive CD4, roughly 4% naive CD8, roughly 2.4% memory CD4, approximately 0.37% memory CD8.

Germline V gene lookup returns CDR1 SEHNR and CDR2 FQNEAQ (reference sequence). The V gene lost 5 bases and the J gene lost 3 bases, with 14 bases spanning the gap. The CDR3 spans 15 residues. The protocol was immunoSEQ multiplex PCR, while the TCRdb copy is restricted to in-frame clones and leaves out a portion. The sample records approximately 340,000 clones, about 70% being singletons. Donors had no recently reported acute infections or vaccinations and were HIV-negative. The count of this clone is one. Its specificity is not known. The sequencing input was memory CD4+ T cells sorted from blood. The subset: CD45RA-negative fraction. The chain combines TRBV7-9 with TRBJ1-3, with D maybe TRBD1 (6 bases). The sequence was obtained from a man aged 25-45 years in good health. The CDR3 loop reads CASSRTGMDGNTIYF. CDR3 DNA sequence: TGTGCCAGCAGCCGAACAGGGATGGATGGAAACACCATATATTTT.